The 23 T cell receptor beta chains reported below all come from one sample, sequenced in a study of cytomegalovirus exposure and HLA in healthy donors. Researchers ran the PCR with 60 Vbeta and 13 Jbeta primers. Profiling relied on immunoSEQ multiplex PCR, and the TCRdb table lists in-frame clones only, not all of them. Among some 99,000 clones listed, under 75% were seen once. The sample taken for sequencing was PBMCs. These receptors were taken from a female donor in good health and CMV-seronegative.

In this sample, this clone turned up once. The chain recombines TRBV7-9 with TRBJ1-1, with D hard to call. Looked up from germline, CDR1 is SEHNR and CDR2 is FQNEAQ (reference sequence). The CDR3 loop spans 18 amino acids. V gave up 3 bases and J gave up 0 bases, with 20 bases separating them. CDR3 region: CASSFGSPGWRLNTEAFF. The CDR3 DNA follows: TGTGCCAGCAGCTTTGGTTCCCCGGGGTGGCGATTGAACACTGAAGCTTTCTTT.

J is TRBJ2-3 and V is TRBV5-3; TRBD2 agrees at 10 bases. TRBV5-3 is recorded as an ORF, its role being uncertain. This CDR3 contains 14 residues. The V and J ends lost 4 bases and 3 bases, in that order; junction bases with no gene match: 2. The CDR3 here is CARSPGLATDTQYF. The CDR3 DNA is TGTGCCAGAAGCCCGGGACTAGCGACAGATACGCAGTATTTT.

V and J are TRBV2 and TRBJ2-2, with D possibly matching TRBD2 (6 bases). Trimming cost V 3 bases and J 5 bases, with 7 bases left between them. The CDR3 runs 13 residues. Looked up from germline, CDR1 is SNHLY and CDR2 is FYNNEI. The CDR3 region is CASSDGGTGELFF. The CDR3 DNA sequence: TGTGCCAGCAGTGATGGGGGGACCGGGGAGCTGTTTTTT.

The V call is TRBV7-8, the J call TRBJ2-2; 7 bases line up with TRBD2. The CDR3 length is 16 residues. Germline loops: CDR1 SGHVS, CDR2 FQNEAQ. V lost 1 base to trimming and J lost 4 bases; unmatched junction nucleotides: 6. The DNA of the CDR3 is TGTGCCAGCAGCTTAGGGGCTAGCGGCTTCACCGGGGAGCTGTTTTTT. Its protein is CASSLGASGFTGELFF.

This clone was observed a single time. This chain links TRBV5-6 with TRBJ2-1; D is unclear. Per the germline V gene, CDR1 is SGHDT and CDR2 is YYEEEE. V was cut by 2 bases and J by 0 bases, with 9 bases left in between. The CDR3 is 15 residues long. DNA of the CDR3: TGTGCCAGCAGCTTCTCTATCTCCTCCTACAATGAGCAGTTCTTC. Translating gives CASSFSISSYNEQFF.

This chain connects TRBV13 to TRBJ2-7; 10 nucleotides match TRBD1. J gave up 2 bases and V 0 bases, and 1 base lay outside the gene matches. CDR3 length: 15 amino acids. Germline assignment: CDR1 PRHDT and CDR2 FYEKMQ (reference sequence). Here the CDR3 reads CASSLGGQGAYEQYF. CDR3 nucleotide sequence: TGTGCCAGCAGCTTAGGCGGACAGGGGGCCTACGAGCAGTACTTC. Using reference TRBV13 and TRBJ2-7 for the parts outside the CDR3, the full variable domain is AAGVIQSPRHLIKEKRETATLKCYPIPRHDTVYWYQQGPGQDPQFLISFYEKMQSDKGSIPDRFSAQQFSDYHSELNMSSLELGDSALYFCASSLGGQGAYEQYFGPGTRLTVT.

V usage is TRBV4-1 and J usage is TRBJ1-1; possible D gene TRBD1, 6 bases. Germline V CDR1 and CDR2: MGHRA, YSYEKL. CDR3 length equals 14 residues. V lost 1 base and J 4 bases, leaving 10 bases between the germline ends. CDR3 protein: CASSQGGGTTEAFF. The CDR3 coding sequence is TGCGCCAGCAGCCAAGGAGGGGGAACCACTGAAGCTTTCTTT.

In this sample, this clone turned up a few times. Germline and junction disagree at one end, which may indicate a read error. The chain recombines TRBV7-9 with TRBJ2-7, with no clear D. The CDR3 sequence is 14 residues long. The germline V gene encodes CDR1 SEHNR and CDR2 FQNEAQ (reference sequence). The CDR3 DNA sequence: TGTTCCAGCAGCTCCCCATTAGACTTCACGGAGCAGTACTTC. This encodes CSSSSPLDFTEQYF.

The genes are TRBV28 and TRBJ2-5; D remains unclear. Trimming left V 3 bases short and J 5 bases short, with 10 bases between. CDR3 length: 13 amino acids. The germline V gene encodes CDR1 MDHEN and CDR2 SYDVKM. Written as DNA, the CDR3 is TGTGCCAGCAGTTTGCGAGCCCCGGAGACCCAGTACTTC. This sequence encodes CASSLRAPETQYF.

The CDR3 nucleotides read TGTGCCAGCAGCCGCCGGGACATGAATGTAGATACGCAGTATTTT. Its protein is CASSRRDMNVDTQYF. This sequence joins TRBV11-3 and TRBJ2-3; TRBD1 is a possible D gene (6 bases). The V end lost 5 bases, the J end lost 5 bases, and 17 bases lay between the germline ends. This CDR3 is 15 amino acids long. Per the germline V gene, CDR1 is SGHNT and CDR2 is YENEEA.

The rearrangement uses TRBV27 and TRBJ2-1; 9 positions agree with TRBD1. The germline gives CDR1 MNHEY, CDR2 SMNVEV (reference sequence). This CDR3 has 17 residues. With 6 bases clipped from V and 12 bases from J, the junction kept 21 bases outside the gene matches. The CDR3 here is CASSPGTGTIKRWRQFF. For the CDR3, the DNA is TGTGCCAGCAGCCCCGGGACAGGGACCATAAAACGCTGGAGGCAGTTCTTC.

The chain is built from TRBV7-2 and TRBJ2-7; a possible D gene is TRBD2 (6 bases). Trimming took 2 bases from V and 0 from J, leaving 11 bases between them. The CDR3 has 15 residues. Germline-derived CDR1 and CDR2 are SGHTA and FQGNSA. The CDR3 loop reads CASSLPREPSYEQYF. The CDR3 bases are TGTGCCAGCAGCTTACCCCGGGAGCCCTCCTACGAGCAGTACTTC.

The chain recombines TRBV11-3 with TRBJ1-4, with 7 positions matching TRBD1. CDR3 length equals 15 residues. The V gene's germline CDR1 is SGHNT and CDR2 YENEEA. With 5 bases clipped from V and 5 bases from J, the junction kept 8 bases outside the gene matches. This chain's CDR3 is CASSPWTGDNEKLFF. For the CDR3, the DNA is TGTGCCAGCAGCCCCTGGACAGGCGACAATGAAAAACTGTTTTTT. The whole variable domain, remainder taken from reference TRBV11-3 and TRBJ1-4, is EAGVVQSPRYKIIEKKQPVAFWCNPISGHNTLYWYLQNLGQGPELLIRYENEEAVDDSQLPKDRFSAERLKGVDSTLKIQPAELGDSAVYLCASSPWTGDNEKLFFGSGTQLSVL.

The chain is built from TRBV6-5 and TRBJ2-2; 8 bases agree with TRBD1. This CDR3 spans 14 amino acids. The germline gives CDR1 MNHEY, CDR2 SVGAGI. The trim removed 6 bases at V and 7 bases at J, leaving 7 bases unmatched. CDR3 in amino acids: CASRDRDENGELFF. Here the CDR3 DNA reads TGTGCCAGCAGGGACAGGGACGAAAACGGGGAGCTGTTTTTT.

J is TRBJ1-1 and V is TRBV28, with D perhaps matching TRBD1 (6 bases). The CDR3 spans 12 residues. The V gene lost 6 bases and the J gene lost 7 bases, with 12 bases spanning the gap. In germline, CDR1 is MDHEN, CDR2 SYDVKM. CDR3 loop: CASSLGQYEAFF. The CDR3 nucleotides are TGTGCCAGCAGCCTCGGACAGTATGAAGCTTTCTTT.

The rearrangement uses TRBV2 and TRBJ2-1; 8 positions agree with TRBD2. The CDR3 is 15 residues long. CDR1 is SNHLY, CDR2 FYNNEI, per germline. After removal of 8 bases from V and 1 base from J, the junction contained 7 bases not matched to a gene. In DNA, the CDR3 is TGTGCCAGCCCCCGGCGGGAGGAGTCCTACAATGAGCAGTTCTTC. This gives the protein CASPRREESYNEQFF. The variable domain in full, completed from reference TRBV2 and TRBJ2-1, reads EPEVTQTPSHQVTQMGQEVILRCVPISNHLYFYWYRQILGQKVEFLVSFYNNEISEKSEIFDDQFSVERPDGSNFTLKIRSTKLEDSAMYFCASPRREESYNEQFFGPGTRLTVL.

The J gene is TRBJ1-4, the V gene TRBV5-1; TRBD1 agrees at 9 bases. Germline V gives CDR1 SGHRS, CDR2 YFSETQ. V shed 2 bases and J 2 bases; nucleotides not matched to a gene: 1. This CDR3 has 15 residues. CDR3 sequence reads: CASSFGTGTNEKLFF. The CDR3 DNA follows: TGCGCCAGCAGCTTTGGGACAGGGACTAATGAAAAACTGTTTTTT.

There are a few counts of this clone. The CDR3 coding sequence is TGTGCCAGCAGACTTCCGGGACAGGTGGGACCCCTCCACTTT. Protein sequence: CASRLPGQVGPLHF. V usage is TRBV28 and J usage is TRBJ1-6; the match to TRBD1 covers 8 bases. The V and J ends lost 6 bases and 12 bases, in that order; junction bases with no gene match: 10. Per germline, CDR1 MDHEN and CDR2 SYDVKM. This CDR3 has 14 residues.

This clone has only a few counts. This chain uses TRBV27 with TRBJ1-1; D may be TRBD1 (5 bases). The CDR3 totals 15 residues. Germline-derived CDR1 and CDR2 are MNHEY and SMNVEV (reference sequence). Trimming took 5 bases from V and 1 from J, leaving 14 bases between them. The CDR3 DNA follows: TGTGCCAGCAGTCCCCTGAAAGGGGCGAACACTGAAGCTTTCTTT. Translation: CASSPLKGANTEAFF.

This clone appeared a single time. J is TRBJ2-1 and V is TRBV7-9, with 10 bases lining up with TRBD2. The CDR3 is made up of 15 amino acids. Germline loops: CDR1 SEHNR, CDR2 FQNEAQ (reference sequence). V was pared by 5 bases and J by 0 bases, with 1 base of the junction left unmatched. CDR3 sequence (DNA): TGTGCCAGCAGCCGACTAGCGGGCTCCTACAATGAGCAGTTCTTC. Protein sequence: CASSRLAGSYNEQFF.

The chain links TRBV9 to TRBJ2-3; 11 bases align to TRBD2. The CDR3 is 17 residues long. CDR1 and CDR2 (germline): SGDLS, YYNGEE. Trimming cost V 2 bases and J 2 bases; bases outside gene matches: 7. The CDR3 loop reads CASSVTSGSVSTDTQYF. The CDR3 DNA reads as TGTGCCAGCAGCGTCACTAGCGGGAGCGTGTCCACAGATACGCAGTATTTT. The variable domain in full, with the rest retrieved from reference TRBV9 and TRBJ2-3, is DSGVTQTPKHLITATGQRVTLRCSPRSGDLSVYWYQQSLDQGLQFLIQYYNGEERAKGNILERFSAQQFPDLHSELNLSSLELGDSALYFCASSVTSGSVSTDTQYFGPGTRLTVL.

This clone was detected only a few times. The V gene is TRBV5-1, the J gene TRBJ1-3; possible D gene TRBD1, 5 bases. Germline V gene lookup returns CDR1 SGHRS and CDR2 YFSETQ. CDR3 size: 17 residues. The V end was cut by 3 bases, the J end by 0 bases, with 16 bases between. CDR3 protein: CASSSQPRTNSGNTIYF. The CDR3 DNA is TGCGCCAGCAGCTCCCAACCGCGGACAAACTCTGGAAACACCATATATTTT.

This clone occurred a few times. Here the CDR3 reads CASSMDRGNTEAFF. The CDR3 DNA is TGTGCCAGCTCGATGGACAGGGGAAACACTGAAGCTTTCTTT. The V and J genes are TRBV6-5 and TRBJ1-1, with TRBD1 identical over 9 bases. The CDR3 extends over 14 amino acids. Per germline, CDR1 MNHEY and CDR2 SVGAGI. The V gene end was trimmed by 8 bases and the J gene end by 2 bases; junction bases not matched to a gene: 6.